This TCR beta chain comes out of a study of PD-1 blockade in mismatch repair-deficient tumors (TCRdb year 2017). Concerning the study at large: Between September 2013 and September 2016, the trial enrolled about 78 consecutive patients with roughly twelve types of mismatch repair-deficient cancer, all of whom had received prior treatment and were progressing. Tumor-associated T cell clones in the peripheral blood of patients responding to PD-1 blockade were tracked using deep sequencing of TCR CDR3 regions. Broad study findings and their caveats: Tumor-resident clones, often undetectable in blood before treatment, expanded rapidly after pembrolizumab and then contracted, generally before radiologic responses.

The library was generated by the immunoSEQ multiplex PCR assay. Entries here come from immuneACCESS through TCRdb and include only in-frame sequences with V and J called. Some clones fail to appear in such tables; in the studies checked, an unresolved V gene covers under half of the shortfall, and the cause of the remainder is unknown. The sample table shows tens of thousands of clones, and approximately 82% are seen once. The ten largest clones capture 5% to 6.5% of the sample. Regarding this clone: The antigen it recognizes is unknown. Base qualities were left out, and no much larger clone turns up one base away.

Mismatch repair deficiency in every enrolled patient was established by polymerase chain reaction or immunohistochemistry. TCR sequencing was performed for a few patients who responded to pembrolizumab therapy. Pembrolizumab PD-1 blockade was prospectively tested in advanced mismatch repair-deficient cancers, regardless of tissue of origin, in the phase II trial. Peripheral blood T cell samples were collected serially, before PD-1 blockade began and at several time points afterward. Blood sampling times were expressed in weeks after the first pembrolizumab dose. The source of this sequence is an adult with mismatch repair-deficient cancer. This specimen was peripheral blood, taken 2 weeks after starting pembrolizumab.

The sequenced DNA is TGTGCCAGCAGTTTTCGGACTAGCGGGGCCGGGGAGCTGTTTTTT. This codes for CASSFRTSGAGELFF. The chain is made from TRBV27 and TRBJ2-2, and TRBD2 matches 12 of the central bases. The germline V gene (reference sequence) supplies CDR1 MNHEY and CDR2 SMNVEV. Measured from the cysteine to the phenylalanine, the CDR3 is 15 residues long. The DNA shown is the 45-base CDR3, in frame from base 1. For this chain, trimming is 3 bases at the V end and 6 bases at the J end, and the number of junction bases without a gene match is 2.